This entry features one T cell receptor (beta chain) sequence. What it binds is not known. The source of the sample is a study of T cell repertoires in cytomegalovirus infection. Study-wide context: Evidence of both CMV infection and a matching HLA type came from public TCR beta signatures. Study conclusions and caveats: Cumulated frequencies of public TCR beta families served to identify carriers of CMV plus the relevant HLA. Predominance within the ex vivo response was attributable to HLA-C-restricted CMV-specific TCR beta clonotypes.

TCRdb analysed the reads with MiXCR anew, one entry per CDR3 protein. The sample records 510,000 or so distinct CDR3 sequences, around 27% being singletons. The CDR3 is 16 amino acids. J was trimmed by 2 bases and V by 5 bases; bases with no gene match: 7. In germline, CDR1 is SGHAT, CDR2 FQNNGV. The gene calls are TRBV11-2 and TRBJ2-3; 10 positions match TRBD2. The TCR originated in a human donor in good health (CMV status not recorded). Some clones in this sample may be carry-over from other donors' samples. Source material: PBMCs. The CDR3 reads CASSVYGTSVTDTQYF. The CDR3 DNA sequence: TGTGCCAGCAGCGTCTACGGGACTAGCGTCACAGATACGCAGTATTTT.